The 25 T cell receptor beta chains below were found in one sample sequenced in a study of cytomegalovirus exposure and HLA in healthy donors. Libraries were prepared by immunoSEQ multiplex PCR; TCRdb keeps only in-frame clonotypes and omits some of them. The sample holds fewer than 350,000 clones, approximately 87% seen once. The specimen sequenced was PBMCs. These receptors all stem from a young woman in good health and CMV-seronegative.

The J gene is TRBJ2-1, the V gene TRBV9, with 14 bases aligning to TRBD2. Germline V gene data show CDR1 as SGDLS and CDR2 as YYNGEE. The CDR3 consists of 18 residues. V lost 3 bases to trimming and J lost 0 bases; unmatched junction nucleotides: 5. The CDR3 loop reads CASSAPGLAGASYNEQFF. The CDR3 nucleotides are TGTGCCAGCAGCGCACCGGGACTAGCGGGAGCCTCCTACAATGAGCAGTTCTTC.

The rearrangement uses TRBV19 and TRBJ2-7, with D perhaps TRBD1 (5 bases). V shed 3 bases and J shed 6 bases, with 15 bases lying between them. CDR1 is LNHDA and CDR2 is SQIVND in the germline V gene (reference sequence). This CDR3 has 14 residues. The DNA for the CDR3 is TGTGCCAGTAGTATTGGTTCAGGGCCTGGCGAGCAGTACTTC. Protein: CASSIGSGPGEQYF.

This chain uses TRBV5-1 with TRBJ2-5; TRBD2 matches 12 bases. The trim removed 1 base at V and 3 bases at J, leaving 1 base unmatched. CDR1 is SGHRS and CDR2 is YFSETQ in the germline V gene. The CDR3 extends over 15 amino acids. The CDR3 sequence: CASSLSSGGEETQYF. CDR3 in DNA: TGCGCCAGCAGCTTGTCTAGCGGGGGGGAAGAGACCCAGTACTTC.

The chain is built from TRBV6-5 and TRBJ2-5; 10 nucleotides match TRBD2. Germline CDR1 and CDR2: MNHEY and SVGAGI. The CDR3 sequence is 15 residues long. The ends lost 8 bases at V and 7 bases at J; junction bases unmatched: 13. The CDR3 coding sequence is TGTGCCAGCCGGGATGGCCTAGCGGGAGTCGGGACCCAGTACTTC. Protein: CASRDGLAGVGTQYF.

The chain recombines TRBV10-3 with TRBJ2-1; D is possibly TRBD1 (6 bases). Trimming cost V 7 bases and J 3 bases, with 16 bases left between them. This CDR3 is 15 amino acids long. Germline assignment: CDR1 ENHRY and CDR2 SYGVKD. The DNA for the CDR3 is TGTGCCATCATTCGAACAGGGTACCACTACAATGAGCAGTTCTTC. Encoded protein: CAIIRTGYHYNEQFF.

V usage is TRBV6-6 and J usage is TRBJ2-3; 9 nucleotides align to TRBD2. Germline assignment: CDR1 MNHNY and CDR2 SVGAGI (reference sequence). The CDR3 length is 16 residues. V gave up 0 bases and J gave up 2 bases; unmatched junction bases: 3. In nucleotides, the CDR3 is TGTGCCAGCAGTTACTCGAGACTAGCGGCCACAGATACGCAGTATTTT. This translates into CASSYSRLAATDTQYF.

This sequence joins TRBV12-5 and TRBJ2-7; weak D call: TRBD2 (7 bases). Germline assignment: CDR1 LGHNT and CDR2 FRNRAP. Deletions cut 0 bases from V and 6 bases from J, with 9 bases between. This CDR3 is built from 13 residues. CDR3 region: CASGLVGGAEQYF. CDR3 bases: TGTGCTAGTGGTTTGGTGGGGGGGGCCGAGCAGTACTTC.

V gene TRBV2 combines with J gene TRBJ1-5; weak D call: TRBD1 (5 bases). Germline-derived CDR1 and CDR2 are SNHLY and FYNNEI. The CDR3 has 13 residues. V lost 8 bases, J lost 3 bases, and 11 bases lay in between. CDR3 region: CASCGHPNQPQHF. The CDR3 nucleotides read TGTGCCAGCTGTGGACATCCCAATCAGCCCCAGCATTTT.

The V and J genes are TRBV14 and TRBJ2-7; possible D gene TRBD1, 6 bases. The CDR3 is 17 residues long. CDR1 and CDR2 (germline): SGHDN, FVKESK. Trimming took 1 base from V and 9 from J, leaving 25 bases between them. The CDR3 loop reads CASSQVGWGTTPNGQYF. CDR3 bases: TGTGCCAGCAGCCAAGTGGGGTGGGGGACAACGCCTAACGGGCAGTACTTC.

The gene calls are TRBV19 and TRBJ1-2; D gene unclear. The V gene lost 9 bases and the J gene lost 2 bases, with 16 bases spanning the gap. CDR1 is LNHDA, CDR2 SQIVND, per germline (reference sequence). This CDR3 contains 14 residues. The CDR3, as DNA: TGTGCCAGCGCGAGGTCTGGCCGGAACTATGGCTACACCTTC. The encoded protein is CASARSGRNYGYTF.

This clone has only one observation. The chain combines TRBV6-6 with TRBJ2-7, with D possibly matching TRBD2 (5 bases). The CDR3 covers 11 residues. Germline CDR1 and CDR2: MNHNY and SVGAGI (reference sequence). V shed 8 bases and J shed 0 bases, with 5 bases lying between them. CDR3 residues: CASGSSYEQYF. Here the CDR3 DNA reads TGTGCCAGCGGGAGCTCCTACGAGCAGTACTTC.

This chain's CDR3 is CASSLGWESTDTQYF. CDR3 nucleotide sequence: TGTGCCAGCAGCTTGGGGTGGGAGTCTACAGATACGCAGTATTTT. The V call is TRBV7-9, the J call TRBJ2-3; possible D gene TRBD2, 5 bases. This CDR3 comprises 15 residues. V was shortened by 3 bases and J by 3 bases, with 13 bases between the two germline ends. The germline V gene encodes CDR1 SEHNR and CDR2 FQNEAQ (reference sequence).

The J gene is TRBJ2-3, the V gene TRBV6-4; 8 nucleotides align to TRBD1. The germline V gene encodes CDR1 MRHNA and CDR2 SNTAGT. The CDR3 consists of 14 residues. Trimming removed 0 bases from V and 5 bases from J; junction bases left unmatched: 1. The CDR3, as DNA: TGTGCCAGCAGTGACTCTACAGGGGGAGATACGCAGTATTTT. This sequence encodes CASSDSTGGDTQYF.

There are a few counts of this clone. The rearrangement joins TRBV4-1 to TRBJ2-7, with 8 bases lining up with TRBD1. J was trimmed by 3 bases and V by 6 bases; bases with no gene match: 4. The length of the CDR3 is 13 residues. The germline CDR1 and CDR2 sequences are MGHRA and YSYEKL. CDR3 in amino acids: CASRKTGDYEQYF. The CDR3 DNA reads TGCGCCAGCAGGAAGACAGGGGACTACGAGCAGTACTTC.

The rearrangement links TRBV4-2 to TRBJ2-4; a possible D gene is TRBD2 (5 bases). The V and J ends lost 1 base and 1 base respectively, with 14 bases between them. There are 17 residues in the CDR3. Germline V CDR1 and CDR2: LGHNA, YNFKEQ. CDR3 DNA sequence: TGTGCCAGCAGCCAAGCGTCGGGATCCATGGCCAAAAACATTCAGTACTTC. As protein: CASSQASGSMAKNIQYF.

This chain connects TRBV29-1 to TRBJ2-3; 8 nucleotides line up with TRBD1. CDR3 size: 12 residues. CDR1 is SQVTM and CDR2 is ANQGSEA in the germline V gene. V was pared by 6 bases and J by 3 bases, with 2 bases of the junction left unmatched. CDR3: CSVRDRTDTQYF. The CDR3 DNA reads TGCAGCGTAAGGGACAGGACAGATACGCAGTATTTT.

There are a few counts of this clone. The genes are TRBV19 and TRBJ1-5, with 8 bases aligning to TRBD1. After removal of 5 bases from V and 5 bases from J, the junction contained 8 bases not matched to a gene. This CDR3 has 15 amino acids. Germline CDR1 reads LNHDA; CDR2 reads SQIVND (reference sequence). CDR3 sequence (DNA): TGTGCCAGTAGTTCCTCAGGGGGCACGGATCAGCCCCAGCATTTT. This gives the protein CASSSSGGTDQPQHF.

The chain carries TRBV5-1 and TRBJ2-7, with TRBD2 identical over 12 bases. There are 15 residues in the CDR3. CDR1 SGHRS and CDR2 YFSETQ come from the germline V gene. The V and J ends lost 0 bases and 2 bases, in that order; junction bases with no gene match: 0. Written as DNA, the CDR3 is TGCGCCAGCAGCTTGGGGACTAGCGGGGCCTACGAGCAGTACTTC. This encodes CASSLGTSGAYEQYF.

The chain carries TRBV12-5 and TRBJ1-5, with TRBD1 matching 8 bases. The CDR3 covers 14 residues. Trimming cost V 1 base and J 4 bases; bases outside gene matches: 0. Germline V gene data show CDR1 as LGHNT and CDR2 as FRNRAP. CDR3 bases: TGTGCTAGTGGTTTGGGACAGGGGAATCAGCCCCAGCATTTT. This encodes CASGLGQGNQPQHF.

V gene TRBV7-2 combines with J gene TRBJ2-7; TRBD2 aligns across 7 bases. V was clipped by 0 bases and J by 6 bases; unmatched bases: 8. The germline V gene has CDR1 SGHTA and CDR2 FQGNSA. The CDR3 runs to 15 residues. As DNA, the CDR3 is TGTGCCAGCAGCTTAGCCCCCGGGACTAAGATCGAGCAGTACTTC. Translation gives CASSLAPGTKIEQYF.

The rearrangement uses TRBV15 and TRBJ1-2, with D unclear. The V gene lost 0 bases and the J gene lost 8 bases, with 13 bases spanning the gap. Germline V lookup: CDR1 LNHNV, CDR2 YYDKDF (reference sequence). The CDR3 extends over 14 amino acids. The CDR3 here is CATSRDLGGQGYTF. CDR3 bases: TGTGCCACCAGCAGAGATCTCGGAGGGCAAGGCTACACCTTC.

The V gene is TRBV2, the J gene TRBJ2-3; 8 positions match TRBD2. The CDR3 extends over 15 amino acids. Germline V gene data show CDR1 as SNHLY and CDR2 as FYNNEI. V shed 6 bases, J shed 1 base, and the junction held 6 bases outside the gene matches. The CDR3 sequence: CASSIRTSRTDTQYF. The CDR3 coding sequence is TGTGCCAGCAGCATAAGGACTAGCCGCACAGATACGCAGTATTTT.

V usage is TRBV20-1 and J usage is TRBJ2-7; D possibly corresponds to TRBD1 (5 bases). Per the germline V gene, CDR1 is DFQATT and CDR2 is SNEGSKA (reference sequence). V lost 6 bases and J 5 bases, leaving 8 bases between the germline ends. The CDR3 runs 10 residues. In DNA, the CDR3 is TGCAGTGCCTCAGGGAACGAGCAGTACTTC. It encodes CSASGNEQYF.

DNA for the CDR3: TGTGCCAGCAGTTCGGGGAGTGGGTGGTCCGGGGAGCTGTTTTTT. Translated, it gives CASSSGSGWSGELFF. The chain carries TRBV6-5 and TRBJ2-2; a possible D gene is TRBD2 (5 bases). Trimming removed 4 bases at V and 6 bases at J, with 15 bases between. Germline CDR1 is MNHEY and CDR2 is SVGAGI. The CDR3 has 15 residues.

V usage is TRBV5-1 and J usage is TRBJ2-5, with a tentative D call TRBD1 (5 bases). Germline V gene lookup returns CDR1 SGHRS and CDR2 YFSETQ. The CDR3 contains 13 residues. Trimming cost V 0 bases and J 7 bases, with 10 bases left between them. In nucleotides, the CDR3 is TGCGCCAGCAGCTTGGCAGGGTCGGGGACCCAGTACTTC. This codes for CASSLAGSGTQYF.